Shown below are 27 T cell receptor beta chains from a single sample sequenced in a study of blood T cell repertoires in COVID-19. Libraries were prepared by immunoSEQ multiplex PCR; TCRdb keeps only in-frame clonotypes and omits some of them. This table has a few hundred thousand clones, about 86% appearing once. The sample comprised PBMCs or T cells enriched from blood (not recorded which). The source of these receptors is a woman in her 30s who had been exposed to COVID-19.

The rearrangement links TRBV2 to TRBJ1-4; no clear D gene. The germline V and J ends were trimmed by 8 bases and 8 bases, with 15 bases remaining between them. CDR1 SNHLY and CDR2 FYNNEI come from the germline V gene. The CDR3 length is 13 residues. In DNA, the CDR3 is TGTGCCAGCCTCGATATGATCAGGGAAAAACTGTTTTTT. Residues: CASLDMIREKLFF.

V and J are TRBV19 and TRBJ2-7; D perhaps matches TRBD1 (6 bases). This CDR3 is 13 amino acids long. Trimming took 5 bases from V and 3 from J, leaving 11 bases between them. CDR1 is LNHDA and CDR2 is SQIVND in the germline V gene (reference sequence). The CDR3 DNA reads as TGTGCCAGTAGTCGACAGGTTCTCTACGAGCAGTACTTC. As protein: CASSRQVLYEQYF.

The V and J genes are TRBV7-2 and TRBJ1-3; 8 positions agree with TRBD1. V was clipped by 1 base and J by 4 bases; unmatched bases: 6. CDR1 is SGHTA and CDR2 is FQGNSA in the germline V gene. The CDR3 is 16 amino acids. CDR3 coding DNA: TGTGCCAGCAGCTTAGGAGTGGACAGGGTCGGAAACACCATATATTTT. As protein: CASSLGVDRVGNTIYF.

Only a few counts were recorded for this clone. The chain uses TRBV5-4 and TRBJ1-2; weak D call: TRBD1 (5 bases). The V and J ends lost 6 bases and 3 bases respectively, with 18 bases between them. The CDR3 extends over 15 amino acids. Germline V gene lookup returns CDR1 SGHNT and CDR2 YYREEE (reference sequence). The CDR3 nucleotides read TGTGCCAGCACCTTTAGTATGCGGGGGGACTATGGCTACACCTTC. This codes for CASTFSMRGDYGYTF. Complete variable domain (other parts from reference TRBV5-4 and TRBJ1-2): ETGVTQSPTHLIKTRGQQVTLRCSSQSGHNTVSWYQQALGQGPQFIFQYYREEENGRGNFPPRFSGLQFPNYSSELNVNALELDDSALYLCASTFSMRGDYGYTFGSGTRLTVV.

The chain couples TRBV5-1 to TRBJ2-3, with a weak D call TRBD2 (6 bases). Germline lookup yields CDR1 SGHRS and CDR2 YFSETQ. The V end was cut by 1 base, the J end by 2 bases, with 14 bases between. The CDR3 consists of 16 residues. CDR3 nucleotides: TGCGCCAGCAGCTTGACGCCGACTAGGGCCACAGATACGCAGTATTTT. Protein product: CASSLTPTRATDTQYF.

This clone was seen once. The CDR3 here is CATSRDRVTGELFF. DNA of the CDR3: TGTGCCACCAGCAGAGACAGGGTCACCGGGGAGCTGTTTTTT. The rearrangement joins TRBV15 to TRBJ2-2; D may be TRBD1 (5 bases). Trimming pared 0 bases from V and 4 bases from J, leaving 6 bases between. The V gene's germline CDR1 is LNHNV and CDR2 YYDKDF (reference sequence). The CDR3 contains 14 residues.

V gene TRBV5-1 combines with J gene TRBJ2-2; 9 bases match TRBD1. The length of the CDR3 is 17 residues. The V gene end was trimmed by 4 bases and the J gene end by 2 bases; junction bases not matched to a gene: 9. CDR1 is SGHRS and CDR2 is YFSETQ in the germline V gene. CDR3 coding DNA: TGCGCCAGCAGCCAGACGAGGACAGGGGTCAACACCGGGGAGCTGTTTTTT. Its translation is CASSQTRTGVNTGELFF.

This rearrangement joins TRBV29-1 to TRBJ2-1, with a tentative D call TRBD1 (6 bases). CDR3 length: 11 residues. The ends were cut back, 5 bases at V and 5 bases at J, with 7 bases in the middle. The germline CDR1 and CDR2 sequences are SQVTM and ANQGSEA. The CDR3 coding sequence is TGCAGCGTTACAGGGAACAATGAGCAGTTCTTC. Translation gives CSVTGNNEQFF.

J is TRBJ2-1 and V is TRBV7-9; 7 bases are shared with TRBD2. J gave up 10 bases and V 1 base, and 10 bases lay outside the gene matches. The CDR3 is 15 amino acids. Germline V gene sequence: CDR1 SEHNR, CDR2 FQNEAQ (reference sequence). The chain's CDR3 is CASSLVRLADGEQFF. The CDR3 region has the DNA TGTGCCAGCAGCTTAGTAAGACTAGCTGACGGGGAGCAGTTCTTC.

J is TRBJ1-4 and V is TRBV9; 9 bases map to TRBD1. CDR3 size: 15 residues. The trim removed 4 bases at V and 5 bases at J, leaving 6 bases unmatched. Germline lookup yields CDR1 SGDLS and CDR2 YYNGEE. The CDR3 loop reads CASSKKGTGNEKLFF. CDR3 in DNA: TGTGCCAGCAGCAAAAAAGGGACAGGGAATGAAAAACTGTTTTTT. Based on the CDR3 plus reference TRBV9 and TRBJ1-4, the full variable domain is DSGVTQTPKHLITATGQRVTLRCSPRSGDLSVYWYQQSLDQGLQFLIQYYNGEERAKGNILERFSAQQFPDLHSELNLSSLELGDSALYFCASSKKGTGNEKLFFGSGTQLSVL.

This chain links TRBV11-2 with TRBJ1-6; 7 positions match TRBD1. In germline, CDR1 is SGHAT, CDR2 FQNNGV. J gave up 7 bases and V 4 bases, and 4 bases lay outside the gene matches. The CDR3 length is 14 residues. CDR3 sequence (DNA): TGTGCCAGCAGCTCGTTACAGGGGAATTCACCCCTCCACTTT. It codes for CASSSLQGNSPLHF.

Only a few counts were recorded for this clone. The rearrangement joins TRBV5-1 to TRBJ1-2; 7 bases line up with TRBD1. CDR3 length: 13 amino acids. Looked up from germline, CDR1 is SGHRS and CDR2 is YFSETQ. Trimming removed 4 bases from V and 8 bases from J; junction bases left unmatched: 8. The CDR3 protein is CASSTSTGRGYTF. The CDR3 bases are TGCGCCAGCAGCACCTCGACAGGGAGAGGCTACACCTTC. The full variable domain, rest sourced from reference TRBV5-1 and TRBJ1-2, is KAGVTQTPRYLIKTRGQQVTLSCSPISGHRSVSWYQQTPGQGLQFLFEYFSETQRNKGNFPGRFSGRQFSNSRSEMNVSTLELGDSALYLCASSTSTGRGYTFGSGTRLTVV.

A single count supports this clone. The chain is built from TRBV11-2 and TRBJ2-2; TRBD2 is a possible D gene (5 bases). CDR1 is SGHAT and CDR2 is FQNNGV in the germline V gene. V shed 3 bases and J shed 0 bases, with 8 bases lying between them. The CDR3 has 15 amino acids. The CDR3 nucleotides read TGTGCCAGCAGCTTCGTCGGGGCGAACACCGGGGAGCTGTTTTTT. Its protein is CASSFVGANTGELFF.

The chain combines TRBV7-8 with TRBJ1-1; D remains ambiguous. Germline V gives CDR1 SGHVS, CDR2 FQNEAQ. The V gene lost 5 bases and the J gene lost 0 bases, with 16 bases spanning the gap. The CDR3 consists of 16 residues. The CDR3 reads CASSQRGFSLNTEAFF. The DNA of the CDR3 is TGTGCCAGCAGCCAAAGAGGGTTCTCTCTGAACACTGAAGCTTTCTTT.

This clone was counted a single time. CDR3 DNA: TGTGCCATCACACTGGACATACTCTCTGGGGCCAACGTCCTGACTTTC. This sequence encodes CAITLDILSGANVLTF. The chain employs TRBV10-3 and TRBJ2-6; possible D gene TRBD1, 5 bases. V was shortened by 7 bases and J by 0 bases, with 13 bases between the two germline ends. Germline CDR1 is ENHRY and CDR2 is SYGVKD. This CDR3 region has 16 residues.

The rearrangement links TRBV19 to TRBJ1-2, with 9 bases aligning to TRBD1. CDR1 and CDR2 from the germline V gene are LNHDA and SQIVND (reference sequence). The CDR3 is 15 amino acids. The V and J ends lost 4 bases and 2 bases, in that order; junction bases with no gene match: 5. This CDR3 is CASSNPGTGNYGYTF. CDR3 bases: TGTGCCAGTAGTAACCCCGGGACAGGGAACTATGGCTACACCTTC.

The rearrangement joins TRBV12-2 to TRBJ1-2; the table's TRBD1 call for D was not verified on the DNA. TRBV12-2 is assigned pseudogene status. The CDR3 is 16 amino acids. The CDR3, as DNA: TGTGCAAGTCGCCCCTACAGGGACGAGCCTAACTATGGCTACACCTTC. This sequence encodes CASRPYRDEPNYGYTF.

V and J are TRBV29-1 and TRBJ1-2; D is unclear. The germline V gene has CDR1 SQVTM and CDR2 ANQGSEA. V gave up 2 bases and J gave up 4 bases, with 8 bases separating them. The CDR3 covers 12 residues. CDR3 in DNA: TGCAGCGTTGAATCGCCAGTCTATGGCTACACCTTC. This codes for CSVESPVYGYTF.

CDR3 region: CASSVSSGGDTQYF. The CDR3 nucleotides are TGTGCCAGCAGTGTATCCTCTGGGGGGGATACGCAGTATTTT. The chain uses TRBV2 and TRBJ2-3; possible D gene TRBD2, 6 bases. V lost 4 bases to trimming and J lost 6 bases, with 14 bases between them. The CDR3 spans 14 residues. CDR1 is SNHLY and CDR2 is FYNNEI in the germline V gene.

The CDR3 spells CATSDLGEGAGTQYF. The CDR3 coding sequence is TGTGCCACCAGTGATTTGGGCGAAGGCGCGGGGACCCAGTACTTC. The chain recombines TRBV24-1 with TRBJ2-5; a possible D gene is TRBD2 (5 bases). Germline lookup yields CDR1 KGHDR and CDR2 SFDVKD. CDR3 length: 15 residues. Trimming stripped 0 bases from V and 7 bases from J, with 14 bases between.

This chain uses TRBV7-9 with TRBJ2-3, with TRBD2 matching over 9 bases. Germline assignment: CDR1 SEHNR and CDR2 FQNEAQ (reference sequence). This CDR3 spans 18 amino acids. Trimming removed 7 bases from V and 0 bases from J; junction bases left unmatched: 14. The CDR3 DNA reads TGTGCCAGCACAACCCGAGCGGGGGGCCTCGCTAGCACAGATACGCAGTATTTT. This encodes CASTTRAGGLASTDTQYF.

The chain joins TRBV2 to TRBJ2-5; TRBD1 matches at 8 bases. Losses at the gene ends were 6 bases for V and 1 base for J; bases not matched to a gene: 10. CDR1 and CDR2 (germline): SNHLY, FYNNEI. The CDR3 has 16 residues. The CDR3 here is CASRAGTGAGQETQYF. The CDR3 bases are TGTGCCAGCAGGGCCGGGACAGGAGCCGGCCAAGAGACCCAGTACTTC. The entire variable domain, with the rest obtained from reference TRBV2 and TRBJ2-5, is as follows: EPEVTQTPSHQVTQMGQEVILRCVPISNHLYFYWYRQILGQKVEFLVSFYNNEISEKSEIFDDQFSVERPDGSNFTLKIRSTKLEDSAMYFCASRAGTGAGQETQYFGPGTRLLVL.

This chain joins TRBV2 and TRBJ1-2; a weak D match, TRBD1 (6 bases). The CDR3 contains 13 residues. The V gene's germline CDR1 is SNHLY and CDR2 FYNNEI. V lost 2 bases to trimming and J lost 6 bases, with 10 bases between them. Written as DNA, the CDR3 is TGTGCCAGCAGTGAAACCGGACAGCATGGCTACACCTTC. Translation: CASSETGQHGYTF.

This rearrangement joins TRBV25-1 to TRBJ1-5; TRBD1 aligns across 7 bases. CDR3 length equals 14 residues. After removal of 3 bases from V and 5 bases from J, the junction contained 4 bases not matched to a gene. From germline, CDR1 is MGHDK and CDR2 SYGVNS. Here the CDR3 DNA reads TGTGCCAGCAGTGAGGGACAGCGAGATCAGCCCCAGCATTTT. Its translation is CASSEGQRDQPQHF.

The chain carries TRBV2 and TRBJ2-7; 8 nucleotides align to TRBD1. From germline, CDR1 is SNHLY and CDR2 FYNNEI. The CDR3 totals 14 residues. V trimming: 7 bases; J trimming: 1 base; junction bases outside the gene matches: 6. This chain's CDR3 is CASKGTGSSYEQYF. The CDR3 bases are TGTGCCAGCAAGGGGACAGGTTCTTCCTACGAGCAGTACTTC.

This chain uses TRBV28 with TRBJ1-2; 12 bases map to TRBD1. Germline CDR1 reads MDHEN; CDR2 reads SYDVKM. CDR3 size: 14 residues. Losses at the gene ends were 8 bases for V and 4 bases for J; bases not matched to a gene: 5. This CDR3 is CASDGTGGGYGYTF. DNA of the CDR3: TGTGCCAGCGATGGGACAGGGGGCGGCTATGGCTACACCTTC.

This chain links TRBV5-8 with TRBJ2-6; D is uncertain. The CDR3 contains 17 residues. Trimming stripped 0 bases from V and 0 bases from J, with 10 bases between. Germline V gene sequence: CDR1 SGHTS, CDR2 YDEGEE. CDR3 region: CASSLGEVVSGANVLTF. CDR3 nucleotide sequence: TGTGCCAGCAGCTTGGGAGAAGTTGTCTCTGGGGCCAACGTCCTGACTTTC.